The rows below give T cell receptor beta chains drawn from one sample of a study of response to subunit inactivated influenza vaccine. TCRdb re-analysed the RT-PCR reads in MiXCR, keeping a single row per CDR3 protein. The sample records around 710,000 distinct CDR3 sequences, 14% being singletons. Sequences were derived from PBMCs from blood, sampled 14 to 15 days before vaccination. The receptors stem from a man aged 45-60 years who received an inactivated influenza vaccine. CDR3s include the opening cysteine and the closing phenylalanine or tryptophan. Each record gives: clone size, V gene, CDR3 length, J gene, D gene, CDR3 protein, CDR3 DNA. The D gene is left open where the match is weak. Clone size is shown for a subset of rows, as once, few, many or a class of expanded clone.

clone size: few; V gene: TRBV5-5; CDR3 length: 16; J gene: TRBJ1-6; D gene: TRBD1; CDR3 protein: CASSPRTGRDNSPLHF; CDR3 DNA: TGTGCCAGCAGCCCCAGGACAGGGAGGGATAATTCACCCCTCCACTTT
clone size: .; V gene: TRBV15; CDR3 length: 14; J gene: TRBJ2-2; D gene: .; CDR3 protein: CATSRDVGTGELFF; CDR3 DNA: TGTGCCACCAGCAGAGATGTTGGCACCGGGGAGCTGTTTTTT
clone size: .; V gene: TRBV3-1; CDR3 length: 17; J gene: TRBJ2-3; D gene: .; CDR3 protein: CASSQVVTGPSTDTQYF; CDR3 DNA: TGTGCCAGCAGCCAAGTTGTGACAGGTCCTAGCACAGATACGCAGTATTTT
clone size: .; V gene: TRBV10-3; CDR3 length: 14; J gene: TRBJ2-1; D gene: TRBD2; CDR3 protein: CAISELAENNEQFF; CDR3 DNA: TGTGCCATCAGTGAGCTAGCGGAAAACAATGAGCAGTTCTTC
clone size: few; V gene: TRBV9; CDR3 length: 16; J gene: TRBJ2-2; D gene: TRBD2; CDR3 protein: CASKRTSGSSPGELFF; CDR3 DNA: TGTGCCAGCAAAAGAACTAGCGGGAGTAGCCCCGGGGAGCTGTTTTTT
clone size: few; V gene: TRBV7-2; CDR3 length: 15; J gene: TRBJ1-2; D gene: TRBD1; CDR3 protein: CASSRPPRTGSGYTF; CDR3 DNA: TGTGCCAGCAGCCGCCCTCCACGGACAGGGTCTGGCTACACCTTC
clone size: .; V gene: TRBV27; CDR3 length: 13; J gene: TRBJ2-7; D gene: TRBD1; CDR3 protein: CASSFKEGDRQYF; CDR3 DNA: TGTGCCAGCAGCTTCAAAGAGGGGGACAGGCAGTACTTC
clone size: .; V gene: TRBV11-2; CDR3 length: 13; J gene: TRBJ2-1; D gene: .; CDR3 protein: CASSRGAGREQFF; CDR3 DNA: TGTGCCAGCAGCCGAGGGGCGGGTCGTGAGCAGTTCTTC
clone size: few; V gene: TRBV12-3/TRBV12-4; CDR3 length: 16; J gene: TRBJ2-2; D gene: .; CDR3 protein: CASSLERRFNTGELFF; CDR3 DNA: TGTGCCAGCAGTTTAGAGAGGCGATTTAACACCGGGGAGCTGTTTTTT
clone size: .; V gene: TRBV6-2/TRBV6-3; CDR3 length: 15; J gene: TRBJ2-1; D gene: TRBD2; CDR3 protein: CSSRPSGLAGFEQFF; CDR3 DNA: TGTTCCAGCAGGCCTTCGGGACTAGCGGGTTTTGAGCAGTTCTTC
clone size: many; V gene: TRBV18; CDR3 length: 21; J gene: TRBJ2-1; D gene: TRBD2; CDR3 protein: CASLGQQTGLAAPATNNEQFF; CDR3 DNA: TGTGCCAGCTTGGGACAGCAAACGGGACTAGCGGCCCCCGCTACGAACAATGAGCAGTTCTTC
clone size: few; V gene: TRBV4-3; CDR3 length: 16; J gene: TRBJ2-3; D gene: .; CDR3 protein: CASSQEWVSKTDTQYF; CDR3 DNA: TGCGCCAGCAGCCAGGAGTGGGTTTCTAAAACAGATACGCAGTATTTT
clone size: .; V gene: TRBV29-1; CDR3 length: 13; J gene: TRBJ2-7; D gene: TRBD1; CDR3 protein: CSGGQGGPREQYF; CDR3 DNA: TGCAGCGGGGGACAGGGGGGTCCGAGGGAGCAGTACTTC
clone size: few; V gene: TRBV6-5; CDR3 length: 15; J gene: TRBJ2-7; D gene: .; CDR3 protein: CASSYNDGRSYEQYF; CDR3 DNA: TGTGCCAGCAGTTACAACGACGGCCGCTCCTACGAGCAGTACTTC
clone size: few; V gene: TRBV12-3/TRBV12-4; CDR3 length: 15; J gene: TRBJ1-1; D gene: .; CDR3 protein: CASSSFGGVNTEAFF; CDR3 DNA: TGTGCCAGCAGTTCTTTCGGCGGGGTGAACACTGAAGCTTTCTTT
clone size: .; V gene: TRBV5-6; CDR3 length: 13; J gene: TRBJ1-4; D gene: .; CDR3 protein: CASSEDSNEKLFF; CDR3 DNA: TGTGCCAGCAGCGAAGACAGTAATGAAAAACTGTTTTTT
clone size: few; V gene: TRBV5-1; CDR3 length: 13; J gene: TRBJ2-5; D gene: .; CDR3 protein: CASSMDLYGTQYF; CDR3 DNA: TGCGCCAGCAGCATGGACCTTTACGGGACCCAGTACTTC
clone size: .; V gene: TRBV10-3; CDR3 length: 19; J gene: TRBJ2-6; D gene: TRBD2; CDR3 protein: CAISTGASGPHSGANVLTF; CDR3 DNA: TGTGCCATCAGTACCGGGGCTAGCGGACCGCACTCTGGGGCCAACGTCCTGACTTTC
clone size: .; V gene: TRBV14; CDR3 length: 19; J gene: TRBJ2-2; D gene: .; CDR3 protein: CASSQDARPFRTSTGELFF; CDR3 DNA: TGTGCCAGCAGCCAAGATGCACGCCCTTTCCGGACATCCACCGGGGAGCTGTTTTTT
clone size: few; V gene: TRBV10-2; CDR3 length: 14; J gene: TRBJ1-6; D gene: .; CDR3 protein: CASSESGQNSPLHF; CDR3 DNA: TGCGCCAGCAGTGAGTCCGGACAGAATTCACCCCTCCACTTT
clone size: .; V gene: TRBV5-1; CDR3 length: 16; J gene: TRBJ2-7; D gene: TRBD2; CDR3 protein: CASSPRTSGFSYEQYF; CDR3 DNA: TGCGCCAGCAGCCCCAGGACTAGCGGCTTTTCCTACGAGCAGTACTTC
clone size: few; V gene: TRBV6-2/TRBV6-3; CDR3 length: 13; J gene: TRBJ1-5; D gene: .; CDR3 protein: CASRDSLNQPQHF; CDR3 DNA: TGTGCCAGCAGGGACAGCCTCAATCAGCCCCAGCATTTT
clone size: .; V gene: TRBV3-1; CDR3 length: 18; J gene: TRBJ2-3; D gene: TRBD2; CDR3 protein: CASSQEEGLARLTDTQYF; CDR3 DNA: TGTGCCAGCAGCCAAGAGGAGGGACTAGCGAGACTCACAGATACGCAGTATTTT
clone size: .; V gene: TRBV5-1; CDR3 length: 15; J gene: TRBJ1-1; D gene: TRBD1; CDR3 protein: CASSPPRQGNTEAFF; CDR3 DNA: TGCGCCAGCAGCCCCCCTAGACAGGGGAACACTGAAGCTTTCTTT
clone size: few; V gene: TRBV4-1; CDR3 length: 16; J gene: TRBJ2-5; D gene: TRBD2; CDR3 protein: CASSQRSGGASETQYF; CDR3 DNA: TGCGCCAGCAGCCAGCGGAGCGGGGGGGCCTCGGAGACCCAGTACTTC
clone size: .; V gene: TRBV6-1; CDR3 length: 18; J gene: TRBJ2-2; D gene: .; CDR3 protein: CASSEFRPLESGTGELFF; CDR3 DNA: TGTGCCAGCAGTGAATTCCGCCCGCTAGAATCCGGGACCGGGGAGCTGTTTTTT
clone size: few; V gene: TRBV6-2/TRBV6-3; CDR3 length: 16; J gene: TRBJ1-2; D gene: TRBD1; CDR3 protein: CASSYSIGQGNYGYTF; CDR3 DNA: TGTGCCAGCAGTTACTCGATTGGACAGGGGAACTATGGCTACACCTTC
clone size: .; V gene: TRBV10-3; CDR3 length: 15; J gene: TRBJ1-3; D gene: .; CDR3 protein: CAISVIAGYGNTIYF; CDR3 DNA: TGTGCCATCAGTGTAATAGCGGGCTATGGAAACACCATATATTTT
clone size: few; V gene: TRBV6-2/TRBV6-3; CDR3 length: 17; J gene: TRBJ2-1; D gene: TRBD1; CDR3 protein: CASSYFLDRVLYNEQFF; CDR3 DNA: TGTGCCAGCAGTTACTTTCTGGACAGGGTACTCTACAATGAGCAGTTCTTC
clone size: .; V gene: TRBV7-2; CDR3 length: 14; J gene: TRBJ2-7; D gene: .; CDR3 protein: CASRPGQSSYEQYF; CDR3 DNA: TGTGCCAGCAGACCAGGACAGAGCTCCTACGAGCAGTACTTC
clone size: .; V gene: TRBV15; CDR3 length: 16; J gene: TRBJ2-7; D gene: TRBD1; CDR3 protein: CATSTEFTGGVSEQYF; CDR3 DNA: TGTGCCACCAGCACAGAGTTTACAGGGGGCGTATCCGAGCAGTACTTC
clone size: many; V gene: TRBV5-8; CDR3 length: 16; J gene: TRBJ1-6; D gene: .; CDR3 protein: CASSDTRSSYNSPLHF; CDR3 DNA: TGTGCCAGCAGCGACACCAGGAGCTCCTATAATTCACCCCTCCACTTT
clone size: few; V gene: TRBV7-2; CDR3 length: 14; J gene: TRBJ1-1; D gene: TRBD1; CDR3 protein: CASSLATGTVGAFF; CDR3 DNA: TGTGCCAGCAGCTTAGCGACAGGGACAGTCGGAGCTTTCTTT
clone size: .; V gene: TRBV23-1; CDR3 length: 15; J gene: TRBJ1-5; D gene: .; CDR3 protein: CASSHWGDSNQPQHF; CDR3 DNA: TGCGCCAGCAGTCATTGGGGAGATAGCAATCAGCCCCAGCATTTT
clone size: many; V gene: TRBV7-3; CDR3 length: 20; J gene: TRBJ2-2; D gene: TRBD2; CDR3 protein: CASSLKPRSLLAENTGELFF; CDR3 DNA: TGTGCCAGCAGCTTAAAACCCCGGTCCCTCCTAGCGGAGAACACCGGGGAGCTGTTTTTT
clone size: few; V gene: TRBV3-1; CDR3 length: 15; J gene: TRBJ2-1; D gene: TRBD2; CDR3 protein: CASSQVSGRAYEQFF; CDR3 DNA: TGTGCCAGCAGCCAAGTTAGCGGGAGGGCCTATGAGCAGTTCTTC
clone size: .; V gene: TRBV6-2/TRBV6-3; CDR3 length: 15; J gene: TRBJ2-5; D gene: .; CDR3 protein: CASGLARTRGETQYF; CDR3 DNA: TGTGCCAGCGGGTTAGCGCGAACCCGGGGAGAGACCCAGTACTTC
clone size: few; V gene: TRBV5-1; CDR3 length: 15; J gene: TRBJ1-2; D gene: TRBD1; CDR3 protein: CASSFLGTGENGYTF; CDR3 DNA: TGCGCCAGCAGCTTTTTAGGGACAGGGGAGAATGGCTACACCTTC
clone size: .; V gene: TRBV28; CDR3 length: 14; J gene: TRBJ2-1; D gene: TRBD1; CDR3 protein: CASTHGDRDNEQFF; CDR3 DNA: TGTGCCAGCACCCATGGGGACAGAGACAATGAGCAGTTCTTC
clone size: few; V gene: TRBV20-1; CDR3 length: 15; J gene: TRBJ2-5; D gene: .; CDR3 protein: CSALDSTGWRETQYF; CDR3 DNA: TGCAGTGCCCTGGACTCAACGGGGTGGAGGGAGACCCAGTACTTC
clone size: .; V gene: TRBV7-2; CDR3 length: 13; J gene: TRBJ1-1; D gene: TRBD1; CDR3 protein: CASRSGQRTEAFF; CDR3 DNA: TGTGCCAGCAGGTCGGGACAGAGGACTGAAGCTTTCTTT
clone size: .; V gene: TRBV7-9; CDR3 length: 15; J gene: TRBJ2-5; D gene: .; CDR3 protein: CASSLLRSSGETQYF; CDR3 DNA: TGTGCCAGCAGCTTACTGCGGAGTAGTGGCGAGACCCAGTACTTC
clone size: few; V gene: TRBV20-1; CDR3 length: 13; J gene: TRBJ1-2; D gene: TRBD1; CDR3 protein: CSAPWRTGVGYTF; CDR3 DNA: TGCAGTGCCCCTTGGAGGACAGGAGTTGGCTACACCTTC
clone size: few; V gene: TRBV20-1; CDR3 length: 13; J gene: TRBJ2-7; D gene: TRBD2; CDR3 protein: CSARTSGGEAQYF; CDR3 DNA: TGCAGTGCTCGGACTAGCGGCGGGGAGGCGCAGTACTTC
clone size: .; V gene: TRBV5-1; CDR3 length: 18; J gene: TRBJ2-2; D gene: .; CDR3 protein: CASSLEGPIAQNTGELFF; CDR3 DNA: TGCGCCAGCAGCTTAGAGGGACCGATAGCACAGAACACCGGGGAGCTGTTTTTT
clone size: few; V gene: TRBV6-1; CDR3 length: 15; J gene: TRBJ2-1; D gene: TRBD2; CDR3 protein: CASSPITLAGGEQFF; CDR3 DNA: TGTGCCAGCAGTCCAATTACACTAGCGGGGGGGGAGCAGTTCTTC